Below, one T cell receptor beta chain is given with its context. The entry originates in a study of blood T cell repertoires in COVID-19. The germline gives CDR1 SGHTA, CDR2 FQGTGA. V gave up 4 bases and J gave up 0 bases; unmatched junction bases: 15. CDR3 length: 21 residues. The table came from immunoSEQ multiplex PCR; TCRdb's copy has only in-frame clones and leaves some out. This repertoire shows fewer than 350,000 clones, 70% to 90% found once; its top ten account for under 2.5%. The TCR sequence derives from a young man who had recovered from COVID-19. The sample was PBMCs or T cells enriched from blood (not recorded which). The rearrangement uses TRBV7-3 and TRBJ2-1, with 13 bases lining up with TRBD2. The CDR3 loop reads CASSSQIRLAGGESSYNEQFF. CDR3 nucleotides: TGTGCCAGCAGCTCCCAGATACGACTAGCGGGGGGCGAGAGCTCCTACAATGAGCAGTTCTTC.